This T cell receptor (beta chain) was found in a study of vaccination effects on CD4 cells after COVID-19. On the study more broadly: Samples came from a couple of convalescent patients 16 days and one week before vaccination.

After removal of 5 bases from V and 0 bases from J, the junction contained 13 bases not matched to a gene. The CDR3 is 18 residues long. Looked up from germline, CDR1 is SGDLS and CDR2 is YYNGEE. Expansion of antigen-specific CD4+ T cells with viral peptide pools was carried out by the ViraFEST assay before sequencing. At the end of about 10 days of culture, CD4+ T cells were isolated. According to PCR results, the person was infected with SARS-CoV-2 between March and December 2020. Remarks on this clone: Its specificity is unknown.

The method was immunoSEQ multiplex PCR; TCRdb's version includes in-frame clones alone and lacks a portion of them. The repertoire consists of 60,000 to 75,000 clones, with over 65% occurring once and the leading ten covering over 4.5%. Sequenced material: CD4+ T cells from PBMCs cultured with HIV peptides, taken before COVID-19 vaccination. Subset here: HIV-1 Nef peptide pool negative control/reference culture. The chain combines TRBV9 with TRBJ1-1; 10 nucleotides align to TRBD1. This clonotype was sampled from a human donor who had a prior SARS-CoV-2 infection. The CDR3 is CASSARGQGGRLNTEAFF. The CDR3 DNA sequence: TGTGCCAGCAGTGCCCGAGGACAGGGGGGGAGACTGAACACTGAAGCTTTCTTT.